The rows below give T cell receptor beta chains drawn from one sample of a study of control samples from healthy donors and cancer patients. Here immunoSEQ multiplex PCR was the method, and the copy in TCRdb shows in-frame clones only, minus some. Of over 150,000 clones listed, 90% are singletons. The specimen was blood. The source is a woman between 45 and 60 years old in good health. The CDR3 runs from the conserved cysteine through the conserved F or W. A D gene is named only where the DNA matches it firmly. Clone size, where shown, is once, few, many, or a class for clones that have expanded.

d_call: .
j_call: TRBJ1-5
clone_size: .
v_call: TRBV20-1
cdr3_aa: CSASHGTPNYSNQPQHF
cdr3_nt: TGCAGTGCTAGTCACGGGACGCCCAATTATAGCAATCAGCCCCAGCATTTT

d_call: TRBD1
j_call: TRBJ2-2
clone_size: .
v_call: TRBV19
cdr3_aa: CASSVYRGRNTGELFF
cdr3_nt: TGTGCCAGTAGTGTCTACAGGGGGCGTAACACCGGGGAGCTGTTTTTT

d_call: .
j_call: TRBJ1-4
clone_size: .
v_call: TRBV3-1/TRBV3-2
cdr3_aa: CASSQDLVGKAANEKLFF
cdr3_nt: TGTGCCAGCAGCCAAGATCTAGTGGGGAAGGCGGCTAATGAAAAACTGTTTTTT

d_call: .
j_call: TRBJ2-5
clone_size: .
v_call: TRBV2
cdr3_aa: CASSLKGTQYF
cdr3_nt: TGTGCCAGCAGCCTGAAAGGGACCCAGTACTTC

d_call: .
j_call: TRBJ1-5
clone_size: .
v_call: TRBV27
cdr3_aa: CASSSGLGQPQHF
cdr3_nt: TGTGCCAGCAGTTCTGGACTGGGCCAGCCCCAGCATTTT

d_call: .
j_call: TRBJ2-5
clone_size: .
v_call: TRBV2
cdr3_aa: CASSRILAQTQYF
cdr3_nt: TGTGCCAGCAGTCGGATCCTCGCACAGACCCAGTACTTC

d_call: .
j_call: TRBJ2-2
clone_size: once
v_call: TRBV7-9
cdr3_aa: CASSSEDTGELFF
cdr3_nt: TGTGCCAGCAGTTCCGAGGACACCGGGGAGCTGTTTTTT

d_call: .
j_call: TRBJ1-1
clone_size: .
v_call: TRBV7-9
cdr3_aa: CASSFWTGISRNTEAFF
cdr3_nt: TGTGCCAGCAGCTTCTGGACGGGGATTAGTCGGAACACTGAAGCTTTCTTT

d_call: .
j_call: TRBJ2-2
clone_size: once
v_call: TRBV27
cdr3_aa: CASSLSRPNTGELFF
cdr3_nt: TGTGCCAGCAGTTTAAGCAGACCGAACACCGGGGAGCTGTTTTTT

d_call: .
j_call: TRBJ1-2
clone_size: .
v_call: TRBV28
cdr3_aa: CASSLSNYGYTF
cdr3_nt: TGTGCCAGCAGTTTATCTAACTATGGCTACACCTTC

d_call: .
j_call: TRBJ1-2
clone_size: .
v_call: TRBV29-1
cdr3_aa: CSVEEGQGPGYTF
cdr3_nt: TGCAGCGTTGAAGAAGGTCAGGGGCCCGGCTACACCTTC

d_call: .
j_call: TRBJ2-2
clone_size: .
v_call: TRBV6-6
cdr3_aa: CASSQTTGELFF
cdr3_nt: TGTGCCAGCAGCCAAACAACCGGGGAGCTGTTTTTT

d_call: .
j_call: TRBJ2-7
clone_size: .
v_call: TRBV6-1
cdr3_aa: CASSDPPAYEQYF
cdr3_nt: TGTGCCAGCAGTGATCCCCCGGCCTACGAGCAGTACTTC

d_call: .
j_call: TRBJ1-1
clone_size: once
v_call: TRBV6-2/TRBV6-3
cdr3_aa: CASSYSWGRSTEAFF
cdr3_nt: TGTGCCAGCAGTTACTCATGGGGGAGGAGCACTGAAGCTTTCTTT

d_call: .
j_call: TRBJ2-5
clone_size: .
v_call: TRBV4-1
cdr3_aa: CASSQGFGQETQYF
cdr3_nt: TGCGCCAGCAGCCAAGGGTTCGGACAAGAGACCCAGTACTTC

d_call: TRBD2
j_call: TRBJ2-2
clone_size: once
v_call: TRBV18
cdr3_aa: CASSQNQGGARTGELFF
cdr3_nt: TGTGCCAGCTCACAGAACCAGGGAGGGGCGAGGACCGGGGAGCTGTTTTTT

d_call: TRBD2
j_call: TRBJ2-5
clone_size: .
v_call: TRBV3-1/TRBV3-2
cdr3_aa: CASSQLAGGEETQYF
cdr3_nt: TGTGCCAGCAGCCAACTAGCGGGGGGGGAAGAGACCCAGTACTTC

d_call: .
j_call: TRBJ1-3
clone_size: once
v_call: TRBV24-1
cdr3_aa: CATSDPRGSGNTIYF
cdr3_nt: TGTGCCACCAGTGACCCACGGGGCTCTGGAAACACCATATATTTT

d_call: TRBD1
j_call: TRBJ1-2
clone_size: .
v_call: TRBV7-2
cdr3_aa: CASSLAGRGNGYTF
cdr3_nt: TGTGCCAGCAGCTTAGCTGGCAGGGGGAATGGCTACACCTTC

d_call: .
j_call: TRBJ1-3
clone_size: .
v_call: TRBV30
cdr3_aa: CAWRRGSDSGNTIYF
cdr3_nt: TGTGCCTGGCGTCGGGGCAGCGACTCTGGAAACACCATATATTTT

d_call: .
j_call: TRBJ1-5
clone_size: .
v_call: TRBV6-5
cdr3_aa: CASSYRVTQPQHF
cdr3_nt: TGTGCCAGCAGTTACAGGGTCACTCAGCCCCAGCATTTT

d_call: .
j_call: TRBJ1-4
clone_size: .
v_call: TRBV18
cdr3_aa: CASSPRTAEGEKLFF
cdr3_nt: TGTGCCAGCTCACCCCGGACAGCCGAGGGTGAAAAACTGTTTTTT

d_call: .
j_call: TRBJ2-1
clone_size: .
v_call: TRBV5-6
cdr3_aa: CASSFGLGGVNEQFF
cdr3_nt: TGTGCCAGCAGCTTCGGACTAGGGGGGGTCAATGAGCAGTTCTTC

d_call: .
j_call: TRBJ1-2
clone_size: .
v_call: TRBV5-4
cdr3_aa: CASSFRTSYGYTF
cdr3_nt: TGTGCCAGCAGCTTTAGGACGAGCTATGGCTACACCTTC

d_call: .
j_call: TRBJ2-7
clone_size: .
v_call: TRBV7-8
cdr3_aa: CASSLSSWNVQYF
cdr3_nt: TGTGCCAGCAGCTTATCGTCTTGGAACGTCCAGTACTTC

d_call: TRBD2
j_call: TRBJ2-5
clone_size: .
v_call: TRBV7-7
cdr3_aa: CASSPISGAQETQYF
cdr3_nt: TGTGCCAGCAGCCCTATTAGCGGGGCGCAAGAGACCCAGTACTTC

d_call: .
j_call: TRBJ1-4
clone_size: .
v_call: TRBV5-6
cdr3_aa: CASSLDRFGKLFF
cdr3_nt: TGTGCCAGCAGCTTGGACCGCTTCGGAAAACTGTTTTTT

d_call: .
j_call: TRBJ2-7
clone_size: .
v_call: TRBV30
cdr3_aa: CAWTPPPLGEQYF
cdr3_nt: TGTGCCTGGACCCCACCGCCCTTGGGAGAGCAGTACTTC

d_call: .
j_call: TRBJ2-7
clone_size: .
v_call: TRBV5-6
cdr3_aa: CASSRQAAFYEQYF
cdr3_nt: TGTGCCAGCAGCCGACAGGCCGCATTCTACGAGCAGTACTTC

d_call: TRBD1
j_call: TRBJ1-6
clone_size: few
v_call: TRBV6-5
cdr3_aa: CASRAGGNNSPLHF
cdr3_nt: TGTGCCAGCAGAGCAGGGGGAAATAATTCACCCCTCCACTTT

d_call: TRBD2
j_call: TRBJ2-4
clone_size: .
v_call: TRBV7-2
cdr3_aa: CASSLGGGLARNIQYF
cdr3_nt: TGTGCCAGCAGCTTAGGTGGCGGACTAGCGAGAAACATTCAGTACTTC

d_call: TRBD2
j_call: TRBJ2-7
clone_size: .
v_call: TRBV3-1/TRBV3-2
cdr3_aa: CASSLWGLAGTSYEQYF
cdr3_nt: TGTGCCAGCAGCCTCTGGGGACTAGCGGGGACCTCCTACGAGCAGTACTTC

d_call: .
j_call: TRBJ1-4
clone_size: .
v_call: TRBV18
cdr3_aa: CASSPHYTEKLFF
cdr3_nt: TGTGCCAGCTCACCACACTATACTGAAAAACTGTTTTTT

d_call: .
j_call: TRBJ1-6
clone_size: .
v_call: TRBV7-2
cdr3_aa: CASSLMGGNSPLHF
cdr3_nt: TGTGCCAGCAGCTTAATGGGGGGTAATTCACCCCTCCACTTT

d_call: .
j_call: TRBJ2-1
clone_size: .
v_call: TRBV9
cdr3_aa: CASSVLGSSYNEQFF
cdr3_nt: TGTGCCAGCAGCGTACTAGGTAGCTCCTACAATGAGCAGTTCTTC